This T cell receptor beta chain comes out of a study of blood T cell repertoires in COVID-19. Study summary: PBMCs, B-cell-depleted T cells, or T cells were the source of the cDNA or gDNA that made up the material.

Germline assignment: CDR1 MNHEY and CDR2 SMNVEV (reference sequence). This CDR3 has 16 amino acids. The junction had 4 bases not matched to a gene; V was cut back by 3 bases and J by 2 bases. As processed by the authors: Researchers report that nucleated cell counts were estimated from reference gene primer amplification. Generated by immunoSEQ multiplex PCR, the TCRdb table keeps only in-frame clones and is missing some. That table supplies the V and J calls and clone size; D and trimming were determined from the DNA. The table lists more than 95,000 clones, more than 80% of them singletons. The rearrangement joins TRBV27 to TRBJ2-1, with TRBD1 matching over 10 bases. The sequence derives from a man aged 55 to 70 with acute or convalescent COVID-19. Material for sequencing was peripheral blood. CDR3 protein: CASSFSGTGAYNEQFF. The DNA of the CDR3 is TGTGCCAGCAGTTTCTCCGGGACAGGGGCCTACAATGAGCAGTTCTTC.